This T cell receptor (beta chain) was captured in a study of blood T cell repertoires in COVID-19. Study information: Donors in the United States, Italy and Spain gave samples during acute or convalescent COVID-19. In each case, the material was cDNA or gDNA derived from T cells, B-cell-depleted T cells, or PBMCs.

In the authors' workflow: Reference gene primer amplification in the assay estimated nucleated cell counts. Assay used: immunoSEQ multiplex PCR; TCRdb lists only in-frame clones, some missing. That table is the source of V, J and clone size, and D and trimming were worked out from the DNA. The data contain 97,000 or so clones, 80% to 90% of them singletons. V was clipped by 6 bases and J by 7 bases, with 6 bases between them. The CDR3 covers 11 residues. From germline, CDR1 is LNHDA and CDR2 SQIVND (reference sequence). Source material: peripheral blood. The chain combines TRBV19 with TRBJ1-4; D ambiguous. This clonotype originated in a man aged 40-49 years with active or convalescent COVID-19. The CDR3 DNA follows: TGTGCCAGTAGCCGGAGTGAAAAACTGTTTTTT. Its protein is CASSRSEKLFF.